Following are 22 T cell receptor beta chains from one sample sequenced in a study of cytomegalovirus exposure and HLA in healthy donors. The PCR had 60 Vbeta and 13 Jbeta primers. The data were produced by immunoSEQ multiplex PCR, yet TCRdb's version contains in-frame clones alone and is incomplete. The profile shows more than 85,000 clones, around 83% of them singletons. The sample taken for sequencing was PBMCs. Every receptor here comes from a woman between 55 and 75 years old in good health and CMV-seropositive.

Only a few counts were recorded for this clone. The J gene is TRBJ2-7, the V gene TRBV6-5; 8 bases fit TRBD1. Germline-derived CDR1 and CDR2 are MNHEY and SVGAGI. The ends lost 5 bases at V and 13 bases at J; junction bases unmatched: 13. The CDR3 covers 13 residues. In DNA, the CDR3 is TGTGCCAGCAGTACGATGGACAGGGCACCTTACTACTTC. It translates to CASSTMDRAPYYF.

This chain connects TRBV6-1 to TRBJ1-2; D is perhaps TRBD1 (5 bases). CDR3 length: 15 amino acids. Germline loops: CDR1 MNHNS, CDR2 SASEGT. Trimming cost V 6 bases and J 5 bases, with 19 bases left between them. In nucleotides, the CDR3 is TGTGCCAGCAGCCTCTTTTCGACAGATCTTTATGGCTACACCTTC. Its translation: CASSLFSTDLYGYTF.

The chain links TRBV9 to TRBJ2-7; TRBD2 matches at 9 bases. Germline V CDR1 and CDR2: SGDLS, YYNGEE. The CDR3 loop spans 16 amino acids. The J segment lost 2 bases and the V segment lost 4 bases, leaving 10 bases of the junction unmatched. The CDR3 loop reads CASSNIAGALPYEQYF. In DNA form, the CDR3 reads TGTGCCAGCAGCAATATAGCGGGAGCCTTACCCTACGAGCAGTACTTC.

The V gene is TRBV19, the J gene TRBJ2-2; TRBD1 aligns across 8 bases. V shed 8 bases and J 0 bases; nucleotides not matched to a gene: 8. This CDR3 comprises 16 residues. The germline V gene has CDR1 LNHDA and CDR2 SQIVND (reference sequence). This CDR3 reads CASYRQGPSNTGELFF. For the CDR3, the DNA is TGTGCCAGTTATCGACAGGGGCCTTCGAACACCGGGGAGCTGTTTTTT.

The chain recombines TRBV30 with TRBJ1-2; unclear D gene. The ends were cut back, 3 bases at V and 3 bases at J, with 17 bases in the middle. CDR1 is GTSNPN and CDR2 is SVGIG in the germline V gene (reference sequence). The CDR3 covers 15 residues. The CDR3 nucleotides are TGTGCCTGGAGATTCGGGGAGTGGAGTGACTATGGCTACACCTTC. Its translation is CAWRFGEWSDYGYTF.

This chain links TRBV27 with TRBJ2-2, with TRBD1 matching over 11 bases. The CDR3 is 16 residues long. Looked up from germline, CDR1 is MNHEY and CDR2 is SMNVEV (reference sequence). V gave up 5 bases and J gave up 4 bases; unmatched junction bases: 6. CDR3 sequence: CASSPDRGQGTGELFF. DNA for the CDR3: TGTGCCAGCAGTCCGGACAGGGGGCAGGGCACCGGGGAGCTGTTTTTT.

The chain couples TRBV5-4 to TRBJ1-2, with 8 bases matching TRBD1. V lost 5 bases, J lost 8 bases, and 8 bases stayed unmatched. This CDR3 has 13 amino acids. The germline CDR1 and CDR2 sequences are SGHNT and YYREEE (reference sequence). CDR3 amino acids: CASSHVDRVGYTF. The CDR3 DNA reads as TGTGCCAGCAGTCATGTGGACAGGGTGGGCTACACCTTC.

In this sample, this clone turned up a few times. This chain connects TRBV2 to TRBJ2-3; D is uncertain. The germline V gene encodes CDR1 SNHLY and CDR2 FYNNEI. The CDR3 sequence is 14 residues long. Trimming removed 5 bases from V and 0 bases from J, with 9 bases in between. The CDR3, as DNA: TGTGCCAGCAGTAAGAGATCTAGCACAGATACGCAGTATTTT. Amino acids: CASSKRSSTDTQYF.

J is TRBJ2-7 and V is TRBV5-4, with D possibly TRBD2 on 6 matching bases. The CDR3 spans 15 residues. The V end lost 1 base, the J end lost 3 bases, and 14 bases lay between the germline ends. CDR1 and CDR2 from the germline V gene are SGHNT and YYREEE (reference sequence). In DNA form, the CDR3 reads TGTGCCAGCAGCTTGCGCACGGGAGATTACTACGAGCAGTACTTC. Amino acids: CASSLRTGDYYEQYF.

The chain employs TRBV6-4 and TRBJ2-6, with D maybe TRBD1 (6 bases). V was shortened by 6 bases and J by 4 bases, with 13 bases between the two germline ends. This CDR3 is built from 15 residues. Germline CDR1 reads MRHNA; CDR2 reads SNTAGT. CDR3: CASSRTGSGANVLTF. Here the CDR3 DNA reads TGTGCCAGCAGCCGTACAGGGTCGGGGGCCAACGTCCTGACTTTC.

This clone has just a few counts. The V gene is TRBV7-9, the J gene TRBJ1-3, with a weak D call TRBD1 (6 bases). Looked up from germline, CDR1 is SEHNR and CDR2 is FQNEAQ (reference sequence). The germline V and J ends were trimmed by 5 bases and 2 bases, with 13 bases remaining between them. The CDR3 has 15 amino acids. This CDR3 reads CASSQGQIAGNTIYF. The CDR3 nucleotides read TGTGCCAGCAGCCAAGGACAGATAGCTGGAAACACCATATATTTT.

The chain recombines TRBV9 with TRBJ2-3; D is undetermined. Trimming shortened V by 0 bases and J by 4 bases, and 6 bases separated the two germline ends. This CDR3 comprises 13 residues. CDR1 is SGDLS and CDR2 is YYNGEE in the germline V gene. The CDR3 region has the DNA TGTGCCAGCAGCGTAGTAACTTCAGATACGCAGTATTTT. Protein product: CASSVVTSDTQYF.

The rearrangement joins TRBV29-1 to TRBJ1-2; 8 bases line up with TRBD1. CDR1 and CDR2 from the germline V gene are SQVTM and ANQGSEA. This CDR3 contains 15 residues. The ends lost 3 bases at V and 6 bases at J; junction bases unmatched: 12. The CDR3 coding sequence is TGCAGCGTTGAGTTGCGACAGGGGTTGGGAGATGGCTACACCTTC. Protein: CSVELRQGLGDGYTF.

The chain joins TRBV6-4 to TRBJ2-7, with a possible D match to TRBD2 (6 bases). The V and J ends lost 0 bases and 3 bases respectively, with 15 bases between them. The CDR3 spans 16 residues. Germline CDR1 reads MRHNA; CDR2 reads SNTAGT. The CDR3 nucleotides are TGTGCCAGCAGTGACTCGTTTTCTGTGCGGGGCTACGAGCAGTACTTC. Translation gives CASSDSFSVRGYEQYF.

In this sample, this clone turned up a few times. The chain has TRBV4-2 and TRBJ2-7, with TRBD2 identical over 9 bases. The J segment lost 5 bases and the V segment lost 4 bases, leaving 15 bases of the junction unmatched. This CDR3 is 17 amino acids long. CDR1 is LGHNA, CDR2 YNFKEQ, per germline. The CDR3 here is CASSLLRGGGRGDEQYF. In DNA form, the CDR3 reads TGTGCCAGCAGCCTACTCCGGGGGGGCGGGAGGGGGGACGAGCAGTACTTC.

The chain has TRBV5-4 and TRBJ2-2; tentative D call: TRBD1 (6 bases). V dropped 2 bases and J dropped 4 bases, with 9 bases sitting between them. Germline CDR1 reads SGHNT; CDR2 reads YYREEE (reference sequence). The CDR3 contains 14 residues. The CDR3 coding sequence is TGTGCCAGCAGCTTTACAGGGAGCACCGGGGAGCTGTTTTTT. Translating it yields CASSFTGSTGELFF. The variable domain in full, with the rest retrieved from reference TRBV5-4 and TRBJ2-2, is ETGVTQSPTHLIKTRGQQVTLRCSSQSGHNTVSWYQQALGQGPQFIFQYYREEENGRGNFPPRFSGLQFPNYSSELNVNALELDDSALYLCASSFTGSTGELFFGEGSRLTVL.

This chain links TRBV19 with TRBJ1-2; 8 bases align to TRBD1. The J segment lost 8 bases and the V segment lost 5 bases, leaving 10 bases of the junction unmatched. The CDR3 has 14 amino acids. Germline V gene data show CDR1 as LNHDA and CDR2 as SQIVND (reference sequence). CDR3 amino acids: CASSAKGQGFGYTF. DNA of the CDR3: TGTGCCAGTAGTGCCAAAGGACAGGGCTTCGGCTACACCTTC.

The chain carries TRBV27 and TRBJ1-4, with 7 bases matching TRBD1. This CDR3 is built from 16 residues. V shed 6 bases, J shed 4 bases, and the junction held 11 bases outside the gene matches. Germline loops: CDR1 MNHEY, CDR2 SMNVEV (reference sequence). The DNA for the CDR3 is TGTGCCAGCAGAACTACCAACAGGGGCCTTAATGAAAAACTGTTTTTT. This codes for CASRTTNRGLNEKLFF.

This rearrangement joins TRBV5-4 to TRBJ2-1; D may be TRBD1 (5 bases). Germline CDR1 SGHNT, CDR2 YYREEE (reference sequence). The ends were cut back, 0 bases at V and 0 bases at J, with 7 bases in the middle. This CDR3 is built from 15 residues. CDR3 nucleotide sequence: TGTGCCAGCAGCTTGGATGGGGCCTCCTACAATGAGCAGTTCTTC. Translating gives CASSLDGASYNEQFF.

V usage is TRBV28 and J usage is TRBJ1-1, with D perhaps TRBD1 (5 bases). CDR1 MDHEN and CDR2 SYDVKM come from the germline V gene. V was trimmed by 11 bases and J by 8 bases, leaving 15 bases between them. The CDR3 sequence is 11 residues long. The CDR3 nucleotides read TGTGCCCGCAACCTGGGGCGAGAAGCTTTCTTT. Translated: CARNLGREAFF.

The chain employs TRBV4-2 and TRBJ1-1, with D uncertain. The CDR3 totals 15 residues. CDR1 and CDR2 (germline): LGHNA, YNFKEQ. V gave up 1 base and J gave up 3 bases, with 12 bases separating them. CDR3 DNA sequence: TGTGCCAGCAGCCAAGTCCAACAGCCTTACACTGAAGCTTTCTTT. Amino acid sequence: CASSQVQQPYTEAFF.

The CDR3, as DNA: TGCGCCAGCAGACCGAGGGGGGGGTCCTACGAGCAGTACTTC. Translated, it gives CASRPRGGSYEQYF. This chain uses TRBV5-1 with TRBJ2-7; perhaps TRBD2 as D (7 bases). CDR1 is SGHRS and CDR2 is YFSETQ in the germline V gene. V lost 5 bases and J lost 1, with 13 bases in between. The CDR3 is 14 residues long.